This T cell receptor beta chain was sequenced in a study of cytomegalovirus exposure and HLA in healthy donors. Use of 60 Vbeta and 13 Jbeta primers characterized the PCR. The data were produced by immunoSEQ multiplex PCR, yet TCRdb's version contains in-frame clones alone and is incomplete. This table lists over 100,000 clones. Germline V gene data show CDR1 as SEHNR and CDR2 as FQNEAQ (reference sequence). The CDR3 extends over 13 amino acids. With 3 bases clipped from V and 2 bases from J, the junction kept 1 base outside the gene matches. The rearrangement links TRBV7-9 to TRBJ2-7, with TRBD1 matching 7 bases. The sequence derives from a man younger than 30 in good health and CMV-seronegative. The sample consisted of PBMCs. The CDR3 region is CASSFGTAYEQYF. As DNA, the CDR3 is TGTGCCAGCAGCTTTGGGACAGCCTACGAGCAGTACTTC.